A selection of T cell receptor beta chains follows, all from one sample in a study of OX40 agonist ivuxolimab in advanced cancers. TCRdb keeps only in-frame clones here, not all; method: immunoSEQ multiplex PCR. Seen here are nearly 35,000 clones, roughly 90% observed once, and the top ten hold more than 30%. The source was CD4+ or CD8+ T cells sorted from blood, collected in a trial of the OX40 agonist ivuxolimab. These receptors were taken from an adult with an advanced solid tumor such as melanoma, head and neck, liver or kidney cancer. The conserved cysteine and the conserved F or W are not part of the CDR3 here. A row's size may be missing; if present it is once, few, many or a size class.

j_call: TRBJ2-1; cdr3_length: 10; clone_size: -; v_call: TRBV27; cdr3_aa: ASSLVGAEQF
j_call: TRBJ2-3; cdr3_length: 15; clone_size: -; v_call: TRBV7-9; cdr3_aa: ASSFLRQGARTDTQY
j_call: TRBJ2-7; cdr3_length: 14; clone_size: -; v_call: TRBV27; cdr3_aa: ASSFMTGGKRAEQY
j_call: TRBJ1-4; cdr3_length: 13; clone_size: -; v_call: TRBV13; cdr3_aa: ATSTGQGRFEKLF
j_call: TRBJ2-3; cdr3_length: 17; clone_size: -; v_call: TRBV11-2; cdr3_aa: ASTVYLERESLSTDTQY
j_call: TRBJ1-2; cdr3_length: 13; clone_size: -; v_call: TRBV5-8; cdr3_aa: ASTGFPRKTYGYT
j_call: TRBJ2-7; cdr3_length: 13; clone_size: -; v_call: TRBV4-3; cdr3_aa: ASSQDRGRSYEQY
j_call: TRBJ1-1; cdr3_length: 10; clone_size: -; v_call: TRBV5-6; cdr3_aa: ASSYGGTEAF
j_call: TRBJ2-5; cdr3_length: 14; clone_size: -; v_call: TRBV28; cdr3_aa: ASSLGQGGIGETQY
j_call: TRBJ1-2; cdr3_length: 12; clone_size: once; v_call: TRBV5-3; cdr3_aa: ASSSDKGFYGYT
j_call: TRBJ2-1; cdr3_length: 13; clone_size: -; v_call: TRBV14; cdr3_aa: ASSHPGESTYEQF
j_call: TRBJ2-2; cdr3_length: 12; clone_size: -; v_call: TRBV27; cdr3_aa: ASSLVWFSGELF
j_call: TRBJ1-3; cdr3_length: 11; clone_size: -; v_call: TRBV7-3; cdr3_aa: ASQSRTGNTIY
j_call: TRBJ1-2; cdr3_length: 16; clone_size: -; v_call: TRBV10-3; cdr3_aa: AISESYRRGEVNYGYT
j_call: TRBJ2-1; cdr3_length: 12; clone_size: -; v_call: TRBV12-5; cdr3_aa: ASGRDPQYNEQF
j_call: TRBJ2-7; cdr3_length: 13; clone_size: -; v_call: TRBV6-5; cdr3_aa: ASNSLSSEGYEQY
j_call: TRBJ1-1; cdr3_length: 14; clone_size: few; v_call: TRBV23-1; cdr3_aa: ASSQNAWQGNTEAF
j_call: TRBJ2-7; cdr3_length: 11; clone_size: -; v_call: TRBV27; cdr3_aa: ASSIQRSYEQY
j_call: TRBJ2-2; cdr3_length: 13; clone_size: few; v_call: TRBV4-2; cdr3_aa: ASSQVGPSRVELF
j_call: TRBJ2-7; cdr3_length: 11; clone_size: -; v_call: TRBV11-3; cdr3_aa: ASSRGRADEQY
j_call: TRBJ2-7; cdr3_length: 11; clone_size: -; v_call: TRBV9; cdr3_aa: ASSPGGPYEQY
j_call: TRBJ2-2; cdr3_length: 16; clone_size: -; v_call: TRBV7-6; cdr3_aa: ASSLEFSNRWNTGELF
j_call: TRBJ2-3; cdr3_length: 11; clone_size: -; v_call: TRBV27; cdr3_aa: ASSYQTGGAQY
j_call: TRBJ1-5; cdr3_length: 14; clone_size: -; v_call: TRBV4-1; cdr3_aa: ASSHAGGDGNQPQH
j_call: TRBJ1-5; cdr3_length: 16; clone_size: once; v_call: TRBV7-2; cdr3_aa: ASSLRGLSVYSNQPQH
j_call: TRBJ1-4; cdr3_length: 15; clone_size: -; v_call: TRBV28; cdr3_aa: ASSLGSPSSIMEKLF
j_call: TRBJ2-7; cdr3_length: 12; clone_size: -; v_call: TRBV9; cdr3_aa: ASTRGTGNYEQY
j_call: TRBJ2-2; cdr3_length: 13; clone_size: once; v_call: TRBV5-1; cdr3_aa: ASSLEQINTGELF
j_call: TRBJ1-2; cdr3_length: 12; clone_size: -; v_call: TRBV4-3; cdr3_aa: ASSSENLNYGYT
j_call: TRBJ2-7; cdr3_length: 10; clone_size: once; v_call: TRBV28; cdr3_aa: ASSVDSYEQY
j_call: TRBJ2-6; cdr3_length: 14; clone_size: -; v_call: TRBV21-1; cdr3_aa: ASSKDPGPGANVLT
j_call: TRBJ2-1; cdr3_length: 13; clone_size: -; v_call: TRBV18; cdr3_aa: ASSHRGDAYNEQF
j_call: TRBJ2-7; cdr3_length: 13; clone_size: -; v_call: TRBV19; cdr3_aa: ASSPGQGPTTEQY
j_call: -; cdr3_length: 15; clone_size: -; v_call: TRBV28; cdr3_aa: ASSLLSSGSVTDTQH
j_call: TRBJ2-7; cdr3_length: 13; clone_size: -; v_call: TRBV27; cdr3_aa: ASSFFPGQGYEQY
j_call: TRBJ1-2; cdr3_length: 13; clone_size: -; v_call: TRBV6-6; cdr3_aa: ASSLGATWGYGYT
j_call: TRBJ2-2; cdr3_length: 12; clone_size: -; v_call: TRBV7-8; cdr3_aa: ASSRRENTGELF
j_call: TRBJ2-4; cdr3_length: 15; clone_size: -; v_call: TRBV2; cdr3_aa: ASSEGGKGLAGLTQY
j_call: TRBJ2-3; cdr3_length: 15; clone_size: -; v_call: TRBV19; cdr3_aa: ASSIDLEDRSTDTQY
j_call: TRBJ1-2; cdr3_length: 11; clone_size: medium-sized; v_call: TRBV7-2; cdr3_aa: ASSPIGPYGYT
j_call: TRBJ2-7; cdr3_length: 12; clone_size: -; v_call: TRBV19; cdr3_aa: ASSPRTFSYEQY
j_call: TRBJ2-5; cdr3_length: 13; clone_size: -; v_call: TRBV28; cdr3_aa: ASSFLQGTGETQY